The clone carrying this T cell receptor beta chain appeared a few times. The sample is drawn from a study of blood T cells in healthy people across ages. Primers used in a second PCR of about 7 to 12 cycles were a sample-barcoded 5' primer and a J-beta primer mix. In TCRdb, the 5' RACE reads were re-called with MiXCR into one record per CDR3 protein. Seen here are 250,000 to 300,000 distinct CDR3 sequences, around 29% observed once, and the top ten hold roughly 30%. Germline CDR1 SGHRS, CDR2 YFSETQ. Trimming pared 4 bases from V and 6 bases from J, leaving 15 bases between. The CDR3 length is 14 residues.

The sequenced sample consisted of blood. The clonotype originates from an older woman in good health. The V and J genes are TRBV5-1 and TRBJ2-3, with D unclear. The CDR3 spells CASSPGSVTDTQYF. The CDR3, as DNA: TGCGCCAGCAGCCCCGGTTCGGTCACGGATACGCAGTATTTT.